This TCR beta chain emerged from a study of CD8 T cells in Susac syndrome. In germline, CDR1 is MNHEY, CDR2 SVGEGT. The V segment lost 2 bases and the J segment 2 bases; nucleotides outside the gene matches: 8. This CDR3 contains 16 residues. Random hexamers were used to reverse transcribe the RNA input (about 0.5 to 1 ug). TCRdb processed the immunoSEQ multiplex PCR reads anew with MiXCR; each CDR3 protein has one entry. The table records 330,000 or so distinct CDR3 sequences, approximately 91% of them present only once. While CD8+ and CD4+ T cells were isolated negatively, TEMRA cells were enriched by FACS.

This chain joins TRBV6-2 or TRBV6-3 and TRBJ1-1; 7 nucleotides align to TRBD1. The specimen was CD8+ T cells from PBMCs. The clonotype was recovered from a human donor with multiple sclerosis. CDR3 DNA sequence: TGTGCCAGCAGTTACCCAGGGACAGCACTCAACACTGAAGCTTTCTTT. Translated, it gives CASSYPGTALNTEAFF.